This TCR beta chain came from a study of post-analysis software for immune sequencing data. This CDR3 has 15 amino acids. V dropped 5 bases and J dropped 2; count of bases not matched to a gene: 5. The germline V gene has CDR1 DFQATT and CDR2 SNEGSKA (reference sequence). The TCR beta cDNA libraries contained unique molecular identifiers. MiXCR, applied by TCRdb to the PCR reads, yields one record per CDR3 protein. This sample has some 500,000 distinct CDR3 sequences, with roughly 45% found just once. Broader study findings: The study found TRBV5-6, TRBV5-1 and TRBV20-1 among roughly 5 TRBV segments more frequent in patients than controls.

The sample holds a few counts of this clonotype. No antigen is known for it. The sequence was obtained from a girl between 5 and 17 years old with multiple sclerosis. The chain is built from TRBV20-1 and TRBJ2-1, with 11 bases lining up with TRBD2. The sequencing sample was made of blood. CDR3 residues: CSARGLAEPYNEQFF. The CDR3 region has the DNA TGCAGTGCTCGGGGACTAGCGGAACCCTACAATGAGCAGTTCTTC.